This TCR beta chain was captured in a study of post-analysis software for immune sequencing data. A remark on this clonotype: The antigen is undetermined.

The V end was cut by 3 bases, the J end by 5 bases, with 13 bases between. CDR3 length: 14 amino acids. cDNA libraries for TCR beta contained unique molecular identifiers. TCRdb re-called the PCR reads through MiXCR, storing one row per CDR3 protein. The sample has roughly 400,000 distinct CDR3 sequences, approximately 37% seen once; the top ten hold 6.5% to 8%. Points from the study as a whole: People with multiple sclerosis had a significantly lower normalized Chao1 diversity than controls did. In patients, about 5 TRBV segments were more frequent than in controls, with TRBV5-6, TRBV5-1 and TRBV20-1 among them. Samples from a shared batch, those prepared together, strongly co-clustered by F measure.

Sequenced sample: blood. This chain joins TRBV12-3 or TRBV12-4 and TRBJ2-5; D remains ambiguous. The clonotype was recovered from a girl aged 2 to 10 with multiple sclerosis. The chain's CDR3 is CASSFSYSSETQYF. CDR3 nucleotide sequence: TGTGCCAGCAGTTTCAGTTACTCCTCGGAGACCCAGTACTTC.